This paragraph reports one TCR beta chain. Seattle enrolled patients during active infection and tracked them longitudinally. The data are from a study of blood T cell repertoires in COVID-19. The overall study: There were acute and convalescent COVID-19 samples, and they came from the United States, Italy and Spain.

Original processing methods: Reference gene primer amplification gave estimated nucleated cell counts. Clones were sequenced by immunoSEQ multiplex PCR, and TCRdb holds only the in-frame ones, with some missing. V, J and clone size are those of that table, while D and trimming were read from the DNA. Altogether roughly 300,000 clones are present, about 88% being singletons, with the ten largest covering approximately 1.5%. Source material: peripheral blood. This sequence was found in a human donor with COVID-19, enrolled during active disease. The donor label of this sample is uncertain.

In DNA, the CDR3 is TGTGCCAGCAGCGTAGGGCAGTCAGAGACCCAGTACTTC. It translates to CASSVGQSETQYF. The rearrangement uses TRBV9 and TRBJ2-5; the D is unclear. The CDR3 has 13 residues. The V end lost 0 bases, the J end lost 4 bases, and 7 bases lay between the germline ends. Germline CDR1 reads SGDLS; CDR2 reads YYNGEE.